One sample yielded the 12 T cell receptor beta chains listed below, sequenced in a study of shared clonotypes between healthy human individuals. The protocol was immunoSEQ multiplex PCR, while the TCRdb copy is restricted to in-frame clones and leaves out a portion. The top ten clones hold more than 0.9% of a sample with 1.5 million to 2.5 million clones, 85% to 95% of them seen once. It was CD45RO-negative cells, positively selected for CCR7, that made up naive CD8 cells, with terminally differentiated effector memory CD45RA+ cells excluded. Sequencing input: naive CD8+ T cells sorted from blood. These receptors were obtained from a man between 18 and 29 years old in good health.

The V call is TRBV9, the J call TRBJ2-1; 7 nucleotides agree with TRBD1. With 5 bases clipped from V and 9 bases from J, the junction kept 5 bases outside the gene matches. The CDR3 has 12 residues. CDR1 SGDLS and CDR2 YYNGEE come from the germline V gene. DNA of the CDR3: TGTGCCAGCAGACGGGACAGCGGTGAGCAGTTCTTC. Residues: CASRRDSGEQFF.

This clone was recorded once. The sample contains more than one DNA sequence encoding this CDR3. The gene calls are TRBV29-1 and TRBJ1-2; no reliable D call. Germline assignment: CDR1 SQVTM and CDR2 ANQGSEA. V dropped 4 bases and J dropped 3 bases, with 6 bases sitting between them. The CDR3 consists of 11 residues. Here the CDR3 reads CSVAGHYGYTF. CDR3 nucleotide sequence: TGCAGCGTTGCAGGACACTATGGCTACACCTTC.

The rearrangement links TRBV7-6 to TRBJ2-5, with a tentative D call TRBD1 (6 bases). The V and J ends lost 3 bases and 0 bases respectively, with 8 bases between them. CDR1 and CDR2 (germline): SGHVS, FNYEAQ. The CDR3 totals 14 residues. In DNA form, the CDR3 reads TGTGCCAGCAGCTTGGACAGCTACCAAGAGACCCAGTACTTC. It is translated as CASSLDSYQETQYF.

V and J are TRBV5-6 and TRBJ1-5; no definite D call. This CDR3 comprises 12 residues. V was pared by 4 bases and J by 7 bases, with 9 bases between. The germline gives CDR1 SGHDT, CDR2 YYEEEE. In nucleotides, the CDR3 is TGTGCCAGCAGCCCCCTTGGGCAGCCCCAGCATTTT. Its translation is CASSPLGQPQHF.

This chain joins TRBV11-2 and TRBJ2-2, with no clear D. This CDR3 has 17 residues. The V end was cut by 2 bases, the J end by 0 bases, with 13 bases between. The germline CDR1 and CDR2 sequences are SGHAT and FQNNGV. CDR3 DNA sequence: TGTGCCAGCAGCTTATCACACCGCACCCCGAACACCGGGGAGCTGTTTTTT. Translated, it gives CASSLSHRTPNTGELFF.

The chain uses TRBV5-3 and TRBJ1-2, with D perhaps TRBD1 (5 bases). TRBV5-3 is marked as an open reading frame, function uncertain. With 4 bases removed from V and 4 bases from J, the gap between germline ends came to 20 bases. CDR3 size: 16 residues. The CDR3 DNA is TGTGCCAGAAGCCCCCATCCCGCACAGGTAGTCTATGGCTACACCTTC. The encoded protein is CARSPHPAQVVYGYTF.

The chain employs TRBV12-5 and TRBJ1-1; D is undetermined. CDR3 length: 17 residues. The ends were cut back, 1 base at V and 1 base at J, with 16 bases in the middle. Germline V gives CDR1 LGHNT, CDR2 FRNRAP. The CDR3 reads CASGLGDLRKENTEAFF. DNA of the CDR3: TGTGCTAGTGGTTTGGGAGACCTAAGGAAGGAGAACACTGAAGCTTTCTTT. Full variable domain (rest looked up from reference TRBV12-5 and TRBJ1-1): DARVTQTPRHKVTEMGQEVTMRCQPILGHNTVFWYRQTMMQGLELLAYFRNRAPLDDSGMPKDRFSAEMPDATLATLKIQPSEPRDSAVYFCASGLGDLRKENTEAFFGQGTRLTVV.

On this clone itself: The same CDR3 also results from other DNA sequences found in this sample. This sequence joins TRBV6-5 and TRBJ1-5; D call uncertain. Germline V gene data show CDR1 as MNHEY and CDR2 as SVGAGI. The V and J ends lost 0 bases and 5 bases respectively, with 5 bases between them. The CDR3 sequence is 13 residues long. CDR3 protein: CASSYSFDQPQHF. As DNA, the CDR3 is TGTGCCAGCAGTTACTCGTTTGATCAGCCCCAGCATTTT.

The CDR3 loop is CASSPRDRGRTYEQYF. In DNA form, the CDR3 reads TGCGCCAGCAGTCCTCGGGACCGCGGCCGTACCTACGAGCAGTACTTC. The chain employs TRBV23-1 and TRBJ2-7; D could derive from TRBD1 or TRBD2 (5 bases each). TRBV23-1 is labeled an ORF, and its function is uncertain. Trimming shortened V by 4 bases and J by 2 bases, and 18 bases separated the two germline ends. This CDR3 comprises 16 residues.

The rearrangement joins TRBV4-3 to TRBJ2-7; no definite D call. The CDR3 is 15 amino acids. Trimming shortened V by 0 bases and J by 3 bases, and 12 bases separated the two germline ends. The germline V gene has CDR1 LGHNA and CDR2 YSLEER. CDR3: CASSQDDENLYEQYF. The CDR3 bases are TGCGCCAGCAGCCAAGATGATGAGAATCTCTACGAGCAGTACTTC.

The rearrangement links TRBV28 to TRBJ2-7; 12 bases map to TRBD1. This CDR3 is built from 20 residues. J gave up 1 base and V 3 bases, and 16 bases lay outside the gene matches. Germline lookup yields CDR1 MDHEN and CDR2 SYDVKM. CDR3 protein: CASSFTRGDRGLRLSYEQYF. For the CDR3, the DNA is TGTGCCAGCAGTTTCACGAGAGGGGACAGGGGGCTCCGATTGTCCTACGAGCAGTACTTC.

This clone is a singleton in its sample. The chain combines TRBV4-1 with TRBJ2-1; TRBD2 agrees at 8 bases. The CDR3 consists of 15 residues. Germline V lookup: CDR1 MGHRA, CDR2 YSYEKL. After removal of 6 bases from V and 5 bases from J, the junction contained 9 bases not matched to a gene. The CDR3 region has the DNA TGCGCCAGCAGACTTTGGCGGGGGGATAACAATGAGCAGTTCTTC. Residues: CASRLWRGDNNEQFF.